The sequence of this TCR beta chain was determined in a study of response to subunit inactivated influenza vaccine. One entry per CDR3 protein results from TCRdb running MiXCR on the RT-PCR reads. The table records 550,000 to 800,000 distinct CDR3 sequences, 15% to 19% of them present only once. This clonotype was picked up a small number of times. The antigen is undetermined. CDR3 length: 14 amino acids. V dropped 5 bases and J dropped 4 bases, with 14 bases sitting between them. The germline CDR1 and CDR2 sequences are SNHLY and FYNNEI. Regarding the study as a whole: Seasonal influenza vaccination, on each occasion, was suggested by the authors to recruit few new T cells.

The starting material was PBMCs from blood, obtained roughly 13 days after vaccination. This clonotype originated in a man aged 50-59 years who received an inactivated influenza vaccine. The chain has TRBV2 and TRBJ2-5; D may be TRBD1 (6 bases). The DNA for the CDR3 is TGTGCCAGCAGTCCCTGGACAGTTGGAGAGACCCAGTACTTC. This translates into CASSPWTVGETQYF. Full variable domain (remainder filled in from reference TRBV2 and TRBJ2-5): EPEVTQTPSHQVTQMGQEVILRCVPISNHLYFYWYRQILGQKVEFLVSFYNNEISEKSEIFDDQFSVERPDGSNFTLKIRSTKLEDSAMYFCASSPWTVGETQYFGPGTRLLVL.